Here is one T cell receptor beta chain with its context. As yet, its antigen is unknown. TCRdb keeps only in-frame clones here, not all; method: immunoSEQ multiplex PCR. Of a few million clones in the sample, 85% to 95% were seen once. The data originate from a study of shared clonotypes between healthy human individuals. Regarding the study as a whole: With four donors compared, about 5.2% of naive CD4 clonotypes were shared.

The CDR3 runs to 15 residues. V shed 5 bases and J 1 base; nucleotides not matched to a gene: 8. Germline CDR1 is SGHAT and CDR2 is FQDESV (reference sequence). The source is a man between 18 and 29 years old in good health. Some clones in this sample may be carry-over from other donors' samples. The source material was naive CD4+ T cells from PBMCs. Subset denoted: CD45RA+ positively selected. This chain uses TRBV11-1 with TRBJ2-7; TRBD1 matches 7 bases. CDR3 protein: CASSVGTAQSYEQYF. The CDR3 DNA sequence: TGTGCCAGCAGCGTAGGGACAGCCCAATCCTACGAGCAGTACTTC.